The 9 T cell receptor beta chains presented below share a single source sample, sequenced in a study of CD8+ T cells in alopecia areata. RNA was isolated and reverse transcribed to cDNA, the sequencing template. Produced via immunoSEQ multiplex PCR; TCRdb's table is partial and in-frame only. Among 150,000 to 200,000 clones listed, roughly 50% were seen once. The specimen was CD4+ T cells sorted from blood. Source of these receptors: a human donor in good health.

V is TRBV30 and J is TRBJ1-2, with a possible D match to TRBD1 (5 bases). The CDR3 has 13 amino acids. The V end was cut by 3 bases, the J end by 6 bases, with 14 bases between. Germline CDR1 GTSNPN, CDR2 SVGIG (reference sequence). The CDR3 nucleotides are TGTGCCTGGAGCGTTCAGGGTACTGATGGCTACACCTTC. Translation: CAWSVQGTDGYTF.

This rearrangement joins TRBV2 to TRBJ1-5; no reliable D call. CDR1 and CDR2 from the germline V gene are SNHLY and FYNNEI. This CDR3 is built from 14 residues. V was trimmed by 7 bases and J by 4 bases, leaving 14 bases between them. CDR3 loop: CASTVMRVNQPQHF. Here the CDR3 DNA reads TGTGCCAGCACTGTTATGAGGGTGAATCAGCCCCAGCATTTT.

This chain connects TRBV6-5 to TRBJ1-3; D gene unclear. This CDR3 has 15 residues. Germline CDR1 MNHEY, CDR2 SVGAGI. The V end was cut by 2 bases, the J end by 4 bases, with 12 bases between. The CDR3 loop reads CASSYRGVQGNTIYF. DNA of the CDR3: TGTGCCAGCAGTTACCGTGGGGTGCAAGGAAACACCATATATTTT.

This sequence joins TRBV19 and TRBJ2-7; 7 bases are shared with TRBD1. The trim removed 3 bases at V and 3 bases at J, leaving 8 bases unmatched. Germline CDR1 LNHDA, CDR2 SQIVND (reference sequence). This CDR3 contains 15 residues. CDR3 in amino acids: CASSIGTEPFYEQYF. CDR3 coding DNA: TGTGCCAGTAGTATTGGGACAGAGCCCTTCTACGAGCAGTACTTC.

This clone was counted only a few times. The rearrangement joins TRBV10-3 to TRBJ2-4; 15 bases are shared with TRBD2. The germline gives CDR1 ENHRY, CDR2 SYGVKD. The CDR3 spans 16 residues. V lost 2 bases and J lost 6; bases outside the gene matches: 2. For the CDR3, the DNA is TGTGCCATCAGTGAGCCGGGACTAGCGGGAGGAAACATTCAGTACTTC. This translates into CAISEPGLAGGNIQYF.

Notes on this clone: The junction does not match germline at one end; this may be a read error. This chain uses TRBV6-6 with TRBJ1-2; D perhaps matches TRBD1 (5 bases). The CDR3 is made up of 14 amino acids. CDR1 is MNHNY and CDR2 is SVGAGI in the germline V gene (reference sequence). DNA for the CDR3: TGTGCCAGCAGTTCCCCCGAGGGGAACTATGGCCACACCTTC. This encodes CASSSPEGNYGHTF.

Only a few counts were recorded for this clone. The chain links TRBV9 to TRBJ2-5; no definite D call. Trimming removed 2 bases from V and 5 bases from J, with 10 bases in between. The CDR3 is made up of 13 amino acids. Per the germline V gene, CDR1 is SGDLS and CDR2 is YYNGEE. CDR3 sequence: CASSVSGVETQYF. Here the CDR3 DNA reads TGTGCCAGCAGCGTCTCAGGAGTGGAGACCCAGTACTTC.

This clone came up a few times. The chain recombines TRBV29-1 with TRBJ2-1, with TRBD2 matching over 9 bases. The trim removed 4 bases at V and 6 bases at J, leaving 10 bases unmatched. CDR1 SQVTM and CDR2 ANQGSEA come from the germline V gene. The CDR3 is made up of 15 amino acids. In nucleotides, the CDR3 is TGCAGCGTTGTCCTCTTTAGCGGGAGCACCAATGAGCAGTTCTTC. Its protein product is CSVVLFSGSTNEQFF.

This clone has more than one count but fewer than ten. The chain joins TRBV4-1 to TRBJ2-7; D is uncertain. CDR3 size: 12 residues. Between the trimmed V and J ends, which lost 4 bases and 7 bases, there was a span of 11 bases. Germline V CDR1 and CDR2: MGHRA, YSYEKL. The CDR3, as DNA: TGCGCCAGCAGCCCACCCTTGGGAGAGCAGTACTTC. It yields the protein CASSPPLGEQYF.